This TCR beta chain was retrieved from a study of control samples from healthy donors and cancer patients. Libraries were prepared by immunoSEQ multiplex PCR; TCRdb keeps only in-frame clonotypes and omits some of them. The sample records roughly 86,000 clones, about nine tenths being singletons. Germline values: CDR1 ENHRY, CDR2 SYGVKD. This CDR3 has 12 residues. V was shortened by 3 bases and J by 1 base, with 4 bases between the two germline ends. Source material: blood. The TCR originated in a man aged 30 to 45 in good health. The chain carries TRBV10-3 and TRBJ2-7; D call uncertain. CDR3 bases: TGTGCCATCAGTGAAGGATCCTACGAGCAGTACTTC. As protein: CAISEGSYEQYF.